The source of this T cell receptor (beta chain) is a study of blood T cell repertoires in COVID-19. Study at large: Samples taken during acute and convalescent COVID-19 were collected in the United States, Italy and Spain.

V was pared by 5 bases and J by 5 bases, with 8 bases of the junction left unmatched. This CDR3 is built from 16 residues. Germline V gives CDR1 MNHEY, CDR2 SVGEGT. TCRdb's table, derived via immunoSEQ multiplex PCR, lists solely in-frame clones and lacks some. Found here are 96,000 or so clones, 90% to 95% of them singletons; the top ten hold roughly 1.7%. Sequenced material: peripheral blood. This rearrangement joins TRBV6-2 or TRBV6-3 to TRBJ2-5; 13 bases match TRBD2. This clonotype was sampled from a man aged 60-69 years with acute or convalescent COVID-19. The CDR3 reads CASSTWTSGRGETQYF. DNA of the CDR3: TGTGCCAGCAGTACCTGGACTAGCGGGAGAGGGGAGACCCAGTACTTC.